One sample yielded the 7 T cell receptor beta chains listed below, sequenced in a study of blood T cell repertoires in COVID-19. Profiled with immunoSEQ multiplex PCR; TCRdb holds only in-frame clones, not every one. Of about 260,000 clones listed, about 87% are singletons. Sequences were obtained from peripheral blood. All receptors come from a woman in her thirties or forties who had recovered from COVID-19.

The rearrangement uses TRBV5-1 and TRBJ1-2; D is possibly TRBD1 (5 bases). Germline V gene data show CDR1 as SGHRS and CDR2 as YFSETQ. V lost 3 bases to trimming and J lost 3 bases, with 15 bases between them. CDR3 length: 15 residues. In nucleotides, the CDR3 is TGCGCCAGCAGCTCCCTCCGCGGCAGGGACTATGGCTACACCTTC. Amino acid sequence: CASSSLRGRDYGYTF.

This chain uses TRBV5-1 with TRBJ1-4, with 11 bases matching TRBD1. This CDR3 is 13 amino acids long. The germline CDR1 and CDR2 sequences are SGHRS and YFSETQ. With V trimmed by 7 bases and J by 6 bases, 2 bases remained unmatched. The CDR3 loop is CASGQGADEKLFF. CDR3 coding DNA: TGCGCCAGCGGACAGGGGGCTGATGAAAAACTGTTTTTT.

The gene calls are TRBV11-2 and TRBJ2-7; TRBD2 matches 10 bases. The CDR3 is made up of 15 amino acids. V shed 4 bases, J shed 4 bases, and the junction held 7 bases outside the gene matches. Germline V gene sequence: CDR1 SGHAT, CDR2 FQNNGV. The CDR3 is CASSSLAGGRYEQYF. The CDR3 coding sequence is TGTGCCAGCAGCTCTTTAGCGGGGGGTCGTTACGAGCAGTACTTC. The variable domain in full, with the rest retrieved from reference TRBV11-2 and TRBJ2-7, is EAGVAQSPRYKIIEKRQSVAFWCNPISGHATLYWYQQILGQGPKLLIQFQNNGVVDDSQLPKDRFSAERLKGVDSTLKIQPAKLEDSAVYLCASSSLAGGRYEQYFGPGTRLTVT.

CDR3 amino acids: CSVGGFGTHGYTF. The DNA for the CDR3 is TGCAGCGTTGGAGGATTCGGGACTCATGGCTACACCTTC. This chain uses TRBV29-1 with TRBJ1-2; weak D call: TRBD1 (5 bases). With 4 bases removed from V and 6 bases from J, the gap between germline ends came to 15 bases. Germline CDR1 SQVTM, CDR2 ANQGSEA. This CDR3 is built from 13 residues.

This sequence joins TRBV4-2 and TRBJ1-1; maybe TRBD1 (5 bases). The germline gives CDR1 LGHNA, CDR2 YNFKEQ. CDR3 length: 16 amino acids. Between the trimmed V and J ends, which lost 4 bases and 0 bases, there was a span of 15 bases. The CDR3 region has the DNA TGTGCCAGCAGCCCCGGCGGGGGGTACTTGAACACTGAAGCTTTCTTT. Its protein product is CASSPGGGYLNTEAFF.

CDR3 in DNA: TGTGCCAGCAGTTACGATCGGAATCAGCCCCAGCATTTT. It codes for CASSYDRNQPQHF. The rearrangement joins TRBV6-5 to TRBJ1-5, with unresolved D. Per the germline V gene, CDR1 is MNHEY and CDR2 is SVGAGI. The CDR3 spans 13 residues. Trimming left V 2 bases short and J 4 bases short, with 6 bases between.

This chain joins TRBV19 and TRBJ1-2; D unresolved. CDR1 and CDR2 from the germline V gene are LNHDA and SQIVND (reference sequence). This CDR3 has 15 residues. V gave up 1 base and J gave up 1 base, with 10 bases separating them. The CDR3 sequence: CASSIVAAFNYGYTF. Here the CDR3 DNA reads TGTGCCAGTAGTATAGTGGCGGCCTTTAACTATGGCTACACCTTC. The entire variable domain, with the rest obtained from reference TRBV19 and TRBJ1-2, is as follows: DGGITQSPKYLFRKEGQNVTLSCEQNLNHDAMYWYRQDPGQGLRLIYYSQIVNDFQKGDIAEGYSVSREKKESFPLTVTSAQKNPTAFYLCASSIVAAFNYGYTFGSGTRLTVV.